One and the same sample provided the 17 T cell receptor beta chains below, sequenced in a study of memory CD4+ T cells and cytomegalovirus serostatus. Single viable CD3+CD4+CD8-CD45RO+ cells were sorted as the memory CD4+ T cells. This table comes from immunoSEQ multiplex PCR, and its TCRdb copy is limited to in-frame clones, with some not included. The table includes some 59,000 clones, 80% to 85% detected once. The specimen was memory CD4+ T cells from blood. The receptors stem from an adult in good health and CMV-seronegative.

The genes are TRBV9 and TRBJ2-1; possibly TRBD1 or TRBD2 for D (6 bases each). This CDR3 has 16 residues. Trimming took 0 bases from V and 3 from J, leaving 13 bases between them. CDR1 is SGDLS, CDR2 YYNGEE, per germline. The CDR3 DNA follows: TGTGCCAGCAGCGTAGATGTGGGGGGCTACTACAATGAGCAGTTCTTC. Translating gives CASSVDVGGYYNEQFF.

The genes are TRBV6-6 and TRBJ1-4; D ambiguous. This CDR3 has 14 residues. V was trimmed by 0 bases and J by 4 bases, leaving 6 bases between them. The germline V gene encodes CDR1 MNHNY and CDR2 SVGAGI (reference sequence). The chain's CDR3 is CASSYSGFNEKLFF. In DNA form, the CDR3 reads TGTGCCAGCAGTTACTCGGGGTTTAATGAAAAACTGTTTTTT.

Only one count was recorded for this clone. The DNA of the CDR3 is TGTGCCACCAGCAGAGATGTGAGGGGGTGGGAGCGGGCCAAAAACATTCAGTACTTC. Its protein is CATSRDVRGWERAKNIQYF. This rearrangement joins TRBV15 to TRBJ2-4; D possibly corresponds to TRBD1 (6 bases). The germline V and J ends were trimmed by 0 bases and 1 base, with 19 bases remaining between them. CDR1 LNHNV and CDR2 YYDKDF come from the germline V gene (reference sequence). The CDR3 sequence is 19 residues long.

The chain joins TRBV7-2 to TRBJ1-4; tentatively, D is TRBD1 (5 bases). This CDR3 is 15 amino acids long. V lost 0 bases and J 11 bases, leaving 16 bases between the germline ends. Looked up from germline, CDR1 is SGHTA and CDR2 is FQGNSA. The CDR3 loop is CASSLATGAIAKLFF. CDR3 DNA: TGTGCCAGCAGCTTAGCGACCGGGGCGATCGCGAAACTGTTTTTT.

The chain carries TRBV5-1 and TRBJ1-2; 7 bases are shared with TRBD1. The CDR3 spans 16 residues. V was clipped by 4 bases and J by 2 bases; unmatched bases: 11. Germline-derived CDR1 and CDR2 are SGHRS and YFSETQ. CDR3 DNA sequence: TGCGCCAGCAGCCTCACGACAGGGCCTTCAAACTATGGCTACACCTTC. Its protein is CASSLTTGPSNYGYTF.

V gene TRBV19 combines with J gene TRBJ1-1; the D gene is possibly TRBD1 (5 bases). In germline, CDR1 is LNHDA, CDR2 SQIVND (reference sequence). Trimming took off 7 bases at V and 1 base at J, with 13 bases between the two ends. The CDR3 has 14 amino acids. The CDR3 spells CASKPRTTNTEAFF. The DNA for the CDR3 is TGTGCCAGTAAACCCCGGACAACGAACACTGAAGCTTTCTTT.

The chain combines TRBV6-1 with TRBJ2-2; D is uncertain. V was shortened by 1 base and J by 5 bases, with 11 bases between the two germline ends. The CDR3 is made up of 15 amino acids. From germline, CDR1 is MNHNS and CDR2 SASEGT. This CDR3 is CASSEVKGRTGELFF. The CDR3 DNA follows: TGTGCCAGCAGTGAAGTAAAGGGAAGAACCGGGGAGCTGTTTTTT.

This clone showed up just a few times. Written as DNA, the CDR3 is TGTGCCAGCAGCTTAGTATTTAGTGGGGTTGGCTCACCCCTCCACTTT. Its translation is CASSLVFSGVGSPLHF. The chain has TRBV7-2 and TRBJ1-6, with D unresolved. Trimming took off 1 base at V and 10 bases at J, with 17 bases between the two ends. Germline V gives CDR1 SGHTA, CDR2 FQGNSA. The CDR3 runs 16 residues.

The rearrangement uses TRBV2 and TRBJ2-5; D remains unclear. The CDR3 spans 14 residues. CDR1 is SNHLY and CDR2 is FYNNEI in the germline V gene. V lost 6 bases, J lost 6 bases, and 17 bases lay in between. DNA of the CDR3: TGTGCCAGCAGAGGAAGCTCGTCAACCCAGACCCAGTACTTC. This codes for CASRGSSSTQTQYF.

The rearrangement links TRBV19 to TRBJ1-5, with a tentative D call TRBD1 (6 bases). The germline gives CDR1 LNHDA, CDR2 SQIVND (reference sequence). Trimming removed 6 bases from V and 7 bases from J, with 13 bases in between. The CDR3 runs to 13 residues. The chain's CDR3 is CASSLTGTQPQHF. The CDR3, as DNA: TGTGCCAGTAGCTTGACAGGCACCCAGCCCCAGCATTTT.

This rearrangement joins TRBV5-5 to TRBJ1-5; D is perhaps TRBD1 (6 bases). This CDR3 region has 13 residues. V lost 4 bases, J lost 7 bases, and 12 bases lay in between. CDR1 and CDR2 from the germline V gene are SGHKS and YYEKEE (reference sequence). As DNA, the CDR3 is TGTGCCAGCAGCGGCGGGGGCGGGCAGCCCCAGCATTTT. Protein sequence: CASSGGGGQPQHF.

The chain links TRBV7-9 to TRBJ1-6; no clear D gene. CDR1 is SEHNR, CDR2 FQNEAQ, per germline (reference sequence). The CDR3 extends over 11 amino acids. With 5 bases removed from V and 10 bases from J, the gap between germline ends came to 6 bases. CDR3 protein: CASSQGSPLHF. CDR3 DNA: TGTGCCAGCAGCCAAGGATCACCCCTCCACTTT.

This clone was seen once. The chain has TRBV5-5 and TRBJ2-5; D gene uncertain. V lost 0 bases, J lost 3 bases, and 9 bases lay in between. This CDR3 contains 14 residues. Germline assignment: CDR1 SGHKS and CDR2 YYEKEE (reference sequence). CDR3 in DNA: TGTGCCAGCAGCTTGGAATGGGGAAAAGAGACCCAGTACTTC. Translation gives CASSLEWGKETQYF.

This clone was found once. The gene calls are TRBV27 and TRBJ2-5; a possible D gene is TRBD2 (5 bases). V shed 5 bases and J shed 5 bases, with 9 bases lying between them. The CDR3 has 12 residues. Germline loops: CDR1 MNHEY, CDR2 SMNVEV (reference sequence). CDR3 nucleotides: TGTGCCAGCAGTCGCGGCGGGGAGACCCAGTACTTC. As protein: CASSRGGETQYF.

J is TRBJ1-5 and V is TRBV28; 9 bases are shared with TRBD1. In germline, CDR1 is MDHEN, CDR2 SYDVKM. The CDR3 length is 17 residues. The ends lost 6 bases at V and 4 bases at J; junction bases unmatched: 13. This chain's CDR3 is CASRGGGQGPKNQPQHF. CDR3 bases: TGTGCCAGCAGGGGGGGAGGACAGGGGCCCAAAAATCAGCCCCAGCATTTT.

J is TRBJ2-3 and V is TRBV27; TRBD1 might be the D (5 bases). Trimming cost V 7 bases and J 4 bases, with 12 bases left between them. The germline V gene encodes CDR1 MNHEY and CDR2 SMNVEV (reference sequence). The CDR3 has 13 amino acids. The CDR3 protein is CASMQGNADTQYF. The CDR3 DNA reads as TGTGCCAGCATGCAGGGCAACGCAGATACGCAGTATTTT.

The chain has TRBV28 and TRBJ2-7; 11 positions match TRBD2. V shed 5 bases, J shed 5 bases, and the junction held 5 bases outside the gene matches. The CDR3 covers 14 residues. The germline V gene encodes CDR1 MDHEN and CDR2 SYDVKM. CDR3 sequence: CASSNSGRANEQYF. The DNA of the CDR3 is TGTGCCAGCAGTAATAGCGGGAGGGCAAACGAGCAGTACTTC.